This T cell receptor (beta chain) is from a study of neurological immune-mediated disorders. The cDNA was synthesized by means of template-switch 5'RACE, which was carried out with 10-nucleotide random UMIs. The output of every sequencing run, over 190 million TCR-beta sequences, came from 15-18 subjects. TCRdb independently ran MiXCR on the 5' RACE reads; one entry per CDR3 protein. Among 60,000 to 85,000 distinct CDR3 sequences, approximately 5% were seen once, and the ten largest hold about 2.2%. In this sample, this clonotype turned up a few times. CDR3 length: 11 amino acids. The germline V gene has CDR1 LGHDT and CDR2 YNNKEL (reference sequence). V was trimmed by 3 bases and J by 6 bases, leaving 6 bases between them.

This TCR was recovered from a woman between 65 and 79 years old with multiple sclerosis. Source material: PBMCs. This chain uses TRBV3-1 with TRBJ2-7; D call uncertain. The CDR3 nucleotides read TGTGCCAGCAGCCACCCCGGCGAGCAGTACTTC. Its protein product is CASSHPGEQYF.